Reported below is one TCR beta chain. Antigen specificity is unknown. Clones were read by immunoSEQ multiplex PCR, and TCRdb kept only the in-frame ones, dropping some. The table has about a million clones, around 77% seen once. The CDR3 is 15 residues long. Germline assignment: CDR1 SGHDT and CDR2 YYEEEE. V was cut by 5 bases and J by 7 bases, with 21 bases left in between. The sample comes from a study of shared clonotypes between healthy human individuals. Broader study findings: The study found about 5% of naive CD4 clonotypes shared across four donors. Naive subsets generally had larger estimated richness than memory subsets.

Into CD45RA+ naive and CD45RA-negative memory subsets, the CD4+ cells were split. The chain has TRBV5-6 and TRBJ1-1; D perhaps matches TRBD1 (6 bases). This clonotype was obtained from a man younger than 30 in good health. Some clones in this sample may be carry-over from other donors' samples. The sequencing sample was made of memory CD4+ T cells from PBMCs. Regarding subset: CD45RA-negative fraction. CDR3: CASSFFGGKVNEAFF. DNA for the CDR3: TGTGCCAGCAGTTTTTTTGGGGGCAAGGTTAATGAAGCTTTCTTT.